This TCR beta chain was identified during a study of blood T cell repertoires in COVID-19. Study in general: Sources were T cells, B-cell-depleted T cells, or PBMCs; the material itself was cDNA or gDNA.

With 4 bases removed from V and 0 bases from J, the gap between germline ends came to 12 bases. The CDR3 totals 15 residues. Germline CDR1 reads LNHDA; CDR2 reads SQIVND (reference sequence). Per the original methods: Nucleated cell number was recorded as an estimate derived from reference gene primer amplification. The table came from immunoSEQ multiplex PCR; TCRdb's copy has only in-frame clones and leaves some out. Clonal size and the V and J genes are those of that table, whereas D and trimming came from the DNA. Found here are fewer than 350,000 clones, 88% of them singletons; the top ten hold approximately 0.93%. Participant age was about 18 to 89 years, and participants resided in approximately 25 US areas. Participants had their cohort set by participant-reported clinical history.

The rearrangement uses TRBV19 and TRBJ1-1, with D perhaps TRBD1 (5 bases). This receptor was taken from a woman aged 25 to 39 who had been exposed to COVID-19. Sequenced: PBMCs or T cells enriched from blood (not recorded which). The CDR3 protein is CASSTTTVMNTEAFF. The DNA for the CDR3 is TGTGCCAGTAGTACCACGACAGTGATGAACACTGAAGCTTTCTTT.